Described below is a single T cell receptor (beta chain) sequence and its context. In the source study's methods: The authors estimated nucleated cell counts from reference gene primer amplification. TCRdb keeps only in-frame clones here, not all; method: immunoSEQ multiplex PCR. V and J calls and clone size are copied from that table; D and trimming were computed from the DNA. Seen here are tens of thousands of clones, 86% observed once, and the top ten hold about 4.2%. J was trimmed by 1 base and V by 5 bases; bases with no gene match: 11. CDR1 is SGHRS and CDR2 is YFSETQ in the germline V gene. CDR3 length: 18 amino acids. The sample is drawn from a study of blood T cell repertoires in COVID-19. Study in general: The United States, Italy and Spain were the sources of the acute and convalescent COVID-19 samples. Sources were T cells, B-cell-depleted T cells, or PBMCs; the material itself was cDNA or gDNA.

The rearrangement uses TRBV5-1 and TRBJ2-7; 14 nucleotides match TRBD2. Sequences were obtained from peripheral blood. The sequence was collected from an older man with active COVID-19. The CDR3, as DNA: TGCGCCAGCAGGAGGGGACTAGCGGGAGATATTTGGTCCTACGAGCAGTACTTC. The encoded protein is CASRRGLAGDIWSYEQYF. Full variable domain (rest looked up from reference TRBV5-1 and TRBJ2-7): KAGVTQTPRYLIKTRGQQVTLSCSPISGHRSVSWYQQTPGQGLQFLFEYFSETQRNKGNFPGRFSGRQFSNSRSEMNVSTLELGDSALYLCASRRGLAGDIWSYEQYFGPGTRLTVT.